A single sample is the source of the 3 T cell receptor beta chains below, sequenced in a study of shared clonotypes between healthy human individuals (dated by TCRdb to 2020 to 2022). CD8 naive samples were CD45RO-negative cells positively selected for CCR7, giving a CD45RA+CCR7+ population that excluded TemRA cells. The protocol used for the library was the immunoSEQ multiplex PCR assay. TCRdb re-hosts the immuneACCESS table, in-frame sequences only. Its copies lack some clones; in the studies checked, an unresolved V gene accounts for under half of them, and the cause for the rest is not known. The sample table contains about 800,000 clones; only one count was recorded for roughly 96% of them. Clones ranked in the top ten supply less than 0.25% of the sample. Sequenced: naive CD8+ T cells sorted from blood. Explained via the paper, the cell subset or site label denotes: CD45RA+CCR7+. These receptors were obtained from a man aged 30 to 45 in good health.

This rearrangement joins TRBV14 to TRBJ2-7; D is unresolved. V was shortened by 5 bases and J by 2 bases, with 19 bases between the two germline ends. Germline V gene data show CDR1 as SGHDN and CDR2 as FVKESK. The CDR3 is 16 residues long. The CDR3 loop reads CASSTGRGEDPYEQYF. The CDR3 nucleotides are TGTGCCAGCAGCACGGGCCGAGGAGAGGACCCCTACGAGCAGTACTTC.

J is TRBJ2-1 and V is TRBV19; D gene uncertain. This CDR3 has 13 residues. The V end lost 5 bases, the J end lost 8 bases, and 13 bases lay between the germline ends. Germline V gene lookup returns CDR1 LNHDA and CDR2 SQIVND (reference sequence). CDR3 sequence (DNA): TGTGCCAGTAGTCCCCCGCCGCGGCATGAGCAGTTCTTC. Protein sequence: CASSPPPRHEQFF.

This sequence joins TRBV5-5 and TRBJ1-4, with D unclear. The V end was cut by 0 bases, the J end by 8 bases, with 8 bases between. From germline, CDR1 is SGHKS and CDR2 YYEKEE (reference sequence). There are 13 residues in the CDR3. This chain's CDR3 is CASSLGPREKLFF. CDR3 sequence (DNA): TGTGCCAGCAGCTTGGGGCCCCGCGAAAAACTGTTTTTT.